This T cell receptor beta chain comes out of a study of blood T cell repertoires in COVID-19. The overall study: There were acute and convalescent COVID-19 samples, and they came from the United States, Italy and Spain. Sample material is recorded as cDNA or gDNA derived from T cells, B-cell-depleted T cells, or PBMCs.

Authors' processing steps: Estimation of nucleated cell counts was performed using reference gene primer amplification. The data were produced by immunoSEQ multiplex PCR, yet TCRdb's version contains in-frame clones alone and is incomplete. V and J calls and clone size are given by that table; D and trimming were obtained from the DNA. The sample shows around 30,000 clones, approximately 80% of them seen only once. The CDR3 loop spans 17 amino acids. Germline-derived CDR1 and CDR2 are SGHTA and FQGNSA. V gave up 5 bases and J gave up 4 bases; unmatched junction bases: 10. V is TRBV7-2 and J is TRBJ2-1; TRBD2 matches 11 bases. The origin of this receptor is a woman aged 80 or older with acute or convalescent COVID-19. The sequencing sample was made of peripheral blood. The CDR3 nucleotides read TGTGCCAGCAGCCGTAACCGGGGGACTAGCGGATACAATGAGCAGTTCTTC. Translating gives CASSRNRGTSGYNEQFF.